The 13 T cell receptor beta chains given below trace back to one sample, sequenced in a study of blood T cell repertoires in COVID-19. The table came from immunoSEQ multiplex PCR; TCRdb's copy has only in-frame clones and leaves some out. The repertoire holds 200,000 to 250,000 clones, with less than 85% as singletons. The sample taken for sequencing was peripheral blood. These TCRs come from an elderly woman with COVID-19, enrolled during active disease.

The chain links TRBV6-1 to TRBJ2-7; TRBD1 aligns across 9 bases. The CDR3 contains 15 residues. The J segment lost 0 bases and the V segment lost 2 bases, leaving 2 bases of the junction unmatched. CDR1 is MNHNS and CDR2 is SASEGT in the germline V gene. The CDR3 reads CASSEPGQGSYEQYF. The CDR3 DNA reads TGTGCCAGCAGTGAACCGGGACAGGGCTCCTACGAGCAGTACTTC.

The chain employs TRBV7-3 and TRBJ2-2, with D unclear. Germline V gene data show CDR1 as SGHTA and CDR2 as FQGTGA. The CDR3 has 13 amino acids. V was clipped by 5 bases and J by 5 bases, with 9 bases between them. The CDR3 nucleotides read TGTGCCAGCAGCGCAACGGTAACCGGGGAGCTGTTTTTT. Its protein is CASSATVTGELFF.

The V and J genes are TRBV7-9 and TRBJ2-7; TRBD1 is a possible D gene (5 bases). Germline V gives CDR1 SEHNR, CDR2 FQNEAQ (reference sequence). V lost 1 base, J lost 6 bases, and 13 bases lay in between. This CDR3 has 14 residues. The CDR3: CASSLGQGKSEQYF. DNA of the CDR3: TGTGCCAGCAGCTTAGGCCAGGGCAAGAGCGAGCAGTACTTC.

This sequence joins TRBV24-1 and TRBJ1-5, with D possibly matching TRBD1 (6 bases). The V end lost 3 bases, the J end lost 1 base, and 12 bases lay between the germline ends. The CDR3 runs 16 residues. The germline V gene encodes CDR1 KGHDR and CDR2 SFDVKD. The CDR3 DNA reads TGTGCCACCAGTGATGCCGGGACATCAAGCAATCAGCCCCAGCATTTT. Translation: CATSDAGTSSNQPQHF.

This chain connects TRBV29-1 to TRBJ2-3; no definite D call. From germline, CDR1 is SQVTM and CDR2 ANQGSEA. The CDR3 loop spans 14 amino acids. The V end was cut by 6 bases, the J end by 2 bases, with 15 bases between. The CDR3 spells CSVTMGRNTDTQYF. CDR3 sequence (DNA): TGCAGCGTCACAATGGGCAGGAACACAGATACGCAGTATTTT.

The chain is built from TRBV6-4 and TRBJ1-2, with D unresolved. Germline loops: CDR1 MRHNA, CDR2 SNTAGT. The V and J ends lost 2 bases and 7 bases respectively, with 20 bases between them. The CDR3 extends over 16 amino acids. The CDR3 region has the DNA TGTGCCAGCAGTGACCCGCCCCTAGGAGGAAGAGGTGGCTACACCTTC. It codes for CASSDPPLGGRGGYTF.

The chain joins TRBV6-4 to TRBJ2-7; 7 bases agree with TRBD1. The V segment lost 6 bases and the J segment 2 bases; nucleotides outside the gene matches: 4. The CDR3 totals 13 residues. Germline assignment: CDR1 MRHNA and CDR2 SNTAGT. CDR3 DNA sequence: TGTGCCAGCAGCAGACAGGGTACCTACGAGCAGTACTTC. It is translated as CASSRQGTYEQYF.

The CDR3 reads CSVKTGSADTEAFF. The CDR3 bases are TGCAGCGTTAAGACAGGGAGTGCGGACACTGAAGCTTTCTTT. The rearrangement joins TRBV29-1 to TRBJ1-1; 7 nucleotides agree with TRBD1. CDR1 and CDR2 (germline): SQVTM, ANQGSEA. The V and J ends lost 5 bases and 3 bases, in that order; junction bases with no gene match: 9. CDR3 length: 14 residues.

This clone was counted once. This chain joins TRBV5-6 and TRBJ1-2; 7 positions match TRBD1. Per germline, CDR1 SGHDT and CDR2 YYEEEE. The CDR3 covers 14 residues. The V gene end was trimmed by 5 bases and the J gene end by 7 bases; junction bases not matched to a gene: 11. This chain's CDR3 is CASSPEGAGRGYTF. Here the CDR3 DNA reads TGTGCCAGCAGTCCGGAGGGGGCAGGACGTGGCTACACCTTC. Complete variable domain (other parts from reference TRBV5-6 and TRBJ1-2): DAGVTQSPTHLIKTRGQQVTLRCSPKSGHDTVSWYQQALGQGPQFIFQYYEEEERQRGNFPDRFSGHQFPNYSSELNVNALLLGDSALYLCASSPEGAGRGYTFGSGTRLTVV.

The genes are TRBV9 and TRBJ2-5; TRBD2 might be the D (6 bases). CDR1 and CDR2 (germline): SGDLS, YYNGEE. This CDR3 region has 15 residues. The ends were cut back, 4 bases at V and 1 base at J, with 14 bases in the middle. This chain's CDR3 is CASSPRGTFQETQYF. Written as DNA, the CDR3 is TGTGCCAGCAGCCCCCGCGGGACTTTCCAAGAGACCCAGTACTTC.

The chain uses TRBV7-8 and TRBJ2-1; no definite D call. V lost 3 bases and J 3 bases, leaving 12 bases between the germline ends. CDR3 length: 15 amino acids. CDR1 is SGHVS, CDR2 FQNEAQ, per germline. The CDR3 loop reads CASSLGRGDYNEQFF. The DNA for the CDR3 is TGTGCCAGCAGCTTGGGTAGAGGCGACTACAATGAGCAGTTCTTC.

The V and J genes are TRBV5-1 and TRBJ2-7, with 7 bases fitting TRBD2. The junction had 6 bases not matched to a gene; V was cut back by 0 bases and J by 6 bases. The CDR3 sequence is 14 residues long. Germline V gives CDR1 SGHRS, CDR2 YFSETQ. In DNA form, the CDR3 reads TGCGCCAGCAGCTTGGCTCCCGGGGGGATCGAGCAGTACTTC. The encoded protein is CASSLAPGGIEQYF. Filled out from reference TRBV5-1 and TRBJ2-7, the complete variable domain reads KAGVTQTPRYLIKTRGQQVTLSCSPISGHRSVSWYQQTPGQGLQFLFEYFSETQRNKGNFPGRFSGRQFSNSRSEMNVSTLELGDSALYLCASSLAPGGIEQYFGPGTRLTVT.

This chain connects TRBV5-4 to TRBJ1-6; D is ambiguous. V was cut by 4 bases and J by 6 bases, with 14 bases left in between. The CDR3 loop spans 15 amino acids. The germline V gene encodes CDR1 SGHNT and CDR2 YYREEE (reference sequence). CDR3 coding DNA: TGTGCCAGCAGCCCTGAACCTGCGGGTAATTCACCCCTCCACTTT. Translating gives CASSPEPAGNSPLHF. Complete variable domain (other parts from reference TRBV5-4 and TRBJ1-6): ETGVTQSPTHLIKTRGQQVTLRCSSQSGHNTVSWYQQALGQGPQFIFQYYREEENGRGNFPPRFSGLQFPNYSSELNVNALELDDSALYLCASSPEPAGNSPLHFGNGTRLTVT.